This TCR beta chain comes out of a study of identifying expanded T cells in peripheral blood. Whole-study results and caveats: Across healthy donors, higher total template counts meant significantly greater approximately two-week count variance. Differentially abundant clones: about 1.3 between replicates, 15 to 17 at approximately two weeks, under 25 at four.

Generated by immunoSEQ multiplex PCR, the TCRdb table keeps only in-frame clones and is missing some. The table records about 82,000 clones, over 85% of them present only once. V lost 1 base and J 1 base, leaving 13 bases between the germline ends. The V gene's germline CDR1 is MNHNS and CDR2 SASEGT. CDR3 length equals 16 residues. Notes on this clone: The antigen is undetermined.

The TCR sequence derives from a person aged 18 to 75 in good health. Sequencing was performed on blood. The V gene is TRBV6-1, the J gene TRBJ1-1; tentative D call: TRBD1 (5 bases). The CDR3, as DNA: TGTGCCAGCAGTGAAGGGGGGTTGTCCGGGAACACTGAAGCTTTCTTT. Its protein product is CASSEGGLSGNTEAFF.